The rows below give T cell receptor beta chains drawn from one sample of a study of cytomegalovirus exposure and HLA in healthy donors. Some clones are missing from TCRdb's copy, which holds only in-frame ones; the method was immunoSEQ multiplex PCR. Of more than 90,000 clones listed, approximately 90% are singletons. Sequenced material: PBMCs. The receptors shown here come from a man aged 18 to 29 in good health and CMV-seropositive. Both conserved end residues are part of each CDR3. The order of the fields is V gene, D gene, J gene, clone size, CDR3 protein, CDR3 DNA. A D gene is named only where the DNA matches it firmly. Rows may omit the clone size; those that give it use once, few, many or a size class.

TRBV27	.	TRBJ2-1	.	CASSLFLSGHEQFF	TGTGCCAGCAGTTTATTTCTATCGGGTCATGAGCAGTTCTTC
TRBV2	TRBD1	TRBJ1-1	.	CASRTDRGTTEAFF	TGTGCCAGCAGGACAGACAGGGGGACCACTGAAGCTTTCTTT
TRBV11-3	TRBD2	TRBJ2-2	once	CASSKGLAGTLNTGELFF	TGTGCCAGCAGCAAAGGACTAGCGGGGACCCTGAACACCGGGGAGCTGTTTTTT
TRBV6-4	TRBD2	TRBJ2-7	once	CASSAYGGAYEQYF	TGTGCCAGCAGTGCCTACGGGGGGGCCTACGAGCAGTACTTC
TRBV19	.	TRBJ1-2	.	CASSWQNLYGYTF	TGTGCCAGTTCGTGGCAGAACCTCTATGGCTACACCTTC
TRBV11-2	TRBD1	TRBJ1-2	.	CASSLGFGTGVNYGYTF	TGTGCCAGCAGCTTAGGCTTTGGGACAGGCGTTAACTATGGCTACACCTTC
TRBV27	TRBD1	TRBJ1-5	.	CASSPITGGAWSNQPQHF	TGTGCCAGCAGCCCCATCACAGGGGGCGCTTGGAGCAATCAGCCCCAGCATTTT
TRBV18	TRBD1	TRBJ2-3	.	CASSPRTGSELVVTDTQYF	TGTGCCAGCTCACCACGGACAGGGAGTGAGCTAGTGGTCACAGATACGCAGTATTTT
TRBV5-1	.	TRBJ2-5	.	CASSFGVQETQYF	TGCGCCAGCAGCTTCGGTGTCCAAGAGACCCAGTACTTC
TRBV19	TRBD1	TRBJ1-2	.	CASSSRTGENYGYTF	TGTGCCAGTAGTTCCCGGACAGGGGAGAACTATGGCTACACCTTC
TRBV14	.	TRBJ2-3	.	CASSQQTDPYTDTQYF	TGTGCCAGCAGCCAGCAGACAGACCCGTACACAGATACGCAGTATTTT
TRBV15	.	TRBJ1-1	.	CATSQQGNTEAFF	TGTGCCACCAGCCAACAGGGTAACACTGAAGCTTTCTTT
TRBV7-2	.	TRBJ2-7	.	CASSLDSTSSYEQYF	TGTGCCAGCAGCTTAGACTCTACTAGCTCCTACGAGCAGTACTTC
TRBV27	TRBD1	TRBJ2-2	.	CASSLGPFLRDRGTGTTGELFF	TGTGCCAGCAGTTTAGGCCCTTTCCTCCGGGACAGGGGGACCGGGACGACCGGGGAGCTGTTTTTT
TRBV10-3	.	TRBJ2-7	.	CAISDMSRGSYEQYF	TGTGCCATCAGTGATATGAGCCGGGGCTCCTACGAGCAGTACTTC
TRBV5-1	.	TRBJ2-2	.	CASSPAIRVTGELFF	TGCGCCAGCAGCCCAGCGATCAGGGTAACCGGGGAGCTGTTTTTT
TRBV6-4	TRBD2	TRBJ2-3	few	CASSRGGGTDTQYF	TGTGCCAGCAGTCGGGGGGGAGGCACAGATACGCAGTATTTT
TRBV20-1	TRBD2	TRBJ2-1	.	CSAPGGEQFF	TGCAGTGCCCCGGGAGGAGAGCAGTTCTTC
TRBV6-6	.	TRBJ1-3	.	CASSYYGWRVANTIYF	TGTGCCAGCAGTTATTACGGATGGAGGGTCGCAAACACCATATATTTT
TRBV7-2	.	TRBJ2-1	.	CASSSFHEQFF	TGTGCCAGCAGTTCATTCCATGAGCAGTTCTTC
TRBV19	.	TRBJ2-1	.	CASSIQSPGYNEQFF	TGTGCCAGTAGTATACAGTCTCCGGGATACAATGAGCAGTTCTTC
TRBV19	TRBD1	TRBJ1-1	.	CASSRRQGVGTEAFF	TGTGCCAGTAGCCGTCGACAGGGGGTAGGCACTGAAGCTTTCTTT
TRBV10-1	.	TRBJ2-3	.	CASSADIGRDTQYF	TGCGCCAGCAGTGCAGACATCGGGAGAGATACGCAGTATTTT
TRBV7-6	.	TRBJ1-5	.	CASSSPQGNSNQPQHF	TGTGCCAGCAGCTCGCCCCAGGGTAATAGCAATCAGCCCCAGCATTTT
TRBV7-8	TRBD1	TRBJ1-1	.	CASRTGGTEAFF	TGTGCCAGCAGGACAGGGGGCACTGAAGCTTTCTTT
TRBV2	.	TRBJ1-6	.	CASMKGRESPLHF	TGTGCCAGCATGAAGGGGCGGGAATCACCCCTCCACTTT
TRBV29-1	.	TRBJ1-1	once	CSVDLVNTEAFF	TGCAGCGTTGATTTAGTGAACACTGAAGCTTTCTTT
TRBV4-1	.	TRBJ1-3	.	CASSQVRAILGNTIYF	TGCGCCAGCAGCCAAGTACGCGCCATCCTGGGAAACACCATATATTTT
TRBV6-6	.	TRBJ1-5	.	CASSYLQDSNQPQHF	TGTGCCAGCAGTTACTTACAGGATAGCAATCAGCCCCAGCATTTT
TRBV15	TRBD2	TRBJ2-7	once	CATSWTSGSYEQYF	TGTGCCACCAGCTGGACTAGCGGGAGCTACGAGCAGTACTTC
TRBV6-5	.	TRBJ2-1	.	CASSSWTNLDEQFF	TGTGCCAGCAGTTCCTGGACAAACCTGGATGAGCAGTTCTTC
TRBV5-8	.	TRBJ1-2	.	CASSPRTPGRGYTF	TGTGCCAGCAGCCCCAGGACCCCCGGGAGAGGCTACACCTTC
TRBV19	TRBD1	TRBJ1-2	.	CASSIVGQGQFYGYTF	TGTGCCAGTAGTATAGTGGGACAGGGACAGTTCTATGGCTACACCTTC
TRBV6-4	TRBD1	TRBJ1-1	once	CASRPGTANTEAFF	TGTGCCAGCAGACCCGGGACAGCGAACACTGAAGCTTTCTTT
TRBV7-2	.	TRBJ2-7	.	CATSGIPRGEQYF	TGTGCCACGTCCGGGATCCCCCGGGGCGAGCAGTACTTC
TRBV18	.	TRBJ2-5	.	CASDRGTQFVETQYF	TGTGCCAGCGATCGGGGGACCCAATTTGTTGAGACCCAGTACTTC
TRBV4-1	.	TRBJ1-4	.	CASSQGAGGIGEKLFF	TGCGCCAGCAGCCAAGGGGCGGGGGGGATAGGTGAAAAACTGTTTTTT
TRBV7-2	.	TRBJ1-1	.	CASSLGTFNTEAFF	TGTGCCAGCAGCTTAGGGACATTCAACACTGAAGCTTTCTTT
TRBV2	TRBD1	TRBJ2-5	.	CASAARDRETQYF	TGTGCCAGCGCTGCCAGGGACAGGGAGACCCAGTACTTC
TRBV15	TRBD1	TRBJ1-4	.	CATSFRQGQEKLFF	TGTGCCACCAGCTTCCGACAGGGGCAAGAAAAACTGTTTTTT
TRBV5-1	TRBD1	TRBJ1-4	once	CASSLDGTATEKLFF	TGCGCCAGCAGCTTGGACGGGACAGCGACTGAAAAACTGTTTTTT
TRBV6-5	.	TRBJ1-5	.	CASSYDGGRGNQPQHF	TGTGCCAGCAGTTACGATGGGGGCAGGGGCAATCAGCCCCAGCATTTT
TRBV19	TRBD1	TRBJ1-5	.	CASSIRDRDPLGNQPQHF	TGTGCCAGTAGTATAAGGGACAGGGATCCCCTTGGCAATCAGCCCCAGCATTTT
TRBV20-1	.	TRBJ1-1	.	CSAGDREAFF	TGCAGTGCTGGAGACAGGGAAGCTTTCTTT
TRBV5-1	TRBD1	TRBJ1-6	.	CASSLGPGGQDSPLHF	TGCGCCAGCAGCTTGGGACCAGGGGGCCAGGATTCACCCCTCCACTTT
TRBV2	TRBD1	TRBJ1-4	.	CASRDRGATNEKLFF	TGTGCCAGCAGGGACAGGGGCGCAACTAATGAAAAACTGTTTTTT
TRBV6-1	.	TRBJ1-2	.	CASSVGDYGYTF	TGTGCCAGCAGTGTCGGGGACTATGGCTACACCTTC
TRBV7-6	.	TRBJ2-3	.	CASSQLTDTQYF	TGTGCCAGCAGCCAACTCACAGATACGCAGTATTTT
TRBV7-2	TRBD1	TRBJ2-7	.	CASSPGGVGYEQYF	TGTGCCAGCAGCCCAGGGGGCGTCGGGTACGAGCAGTACTTC
TRBV28	TRBD1	TRBJ2-1	.	CASSPTTGALNEQFF	TGTGCCAGCAGTCCAACGACAGGGGCCCTCAATGAGCAGTTCTTC
TRBV11-1	.	TRBJ1-1	.	CASSPQISRRGAFF	TGTGCCAGCAGCCCGCAAATCAGCCGCCGGGGAGCTTTCTTT
TRBV2	.	TRBJ2-2	.	CASSELTWGELFF	TGTGCCAGCAGTGAACTGACTTGGGGGGAGCTGTTTTTT
TRBV15	.	TRBJ1-1	.	CATSGVYRAEAFF	TGTGCCACCAGCGGAGTTTACAGGGCTGAAGCTTTCTTT